This TCR beta chain was found in a study of blood T cell repertoires in COVID-19. At the level of the study: Specimens from acute and convalescent COVID-19 originated in the United States, Italy and Spain. PBMCs, B-cell-depleted T cells, or T cells provided the cDNA or gDNA that made up the material.

Repertoires were generated with immunoSEQ multiplex PCR, while TCRdb's copy carries only in-frame clones and drops some. Of around 260,000 clones in the sample, 75% to 90% were seen once. J was trimmed by 1 base and V by 0 bases; bases with no gene match: 8. CDR1 is SGDLS, CDR2 YYNGEE, per germline. This CDR3 has 17 residues. The chain links TRBV9 to TRBJ1-1; 8 nucleotides align to TRBD1. Sequencing was performed on peripheral blood. This receptor was taken from a man aged 60-69 years who had recovered from COVID-19. This chain's CDR3 is CASSVGRFDRGNTEAFF. The CDR3, as DNA: TGTGCCAGCAGCGTAGGTCGTTTTGACAGGGGGAACACTGAAGCTTTCTTT.